This T cell receptor beta chain originates from a study of blood T cells in healthy people across ages. Together with a sample-barcoded 5' primer, a J-beta primer mix was included in a second PCR lasting roughly 6 to 12 cycles. Each cDNA molecule was tagged by a template-switch adaptor with 12 random nucleotides. TCRdb itself ran the 5' RACE reads through MiXCR, one entry per CDR3 protein. Of about 1.1 million distinct CDR3 sequences listed, roughly two fifths are singletons. CDR3 length equals 16 residues. V dropped 6 bases and J dropped 3 bases, with 20 bases sitting between them. Sequenced sample: blood. The origin of this receptor is a man in his late teens or twenties in good health. The V call is TRBV12-3 or TRBV12-4, the J call TRBJ1-2; no clear D gene. In nucleotides, the CDR3 is TGTGCCAGCAGAGGCCTTGAACTAGACCTCCACTATGGCTACACCTTC. It is translated as CASRGLELDLHYGYTF.